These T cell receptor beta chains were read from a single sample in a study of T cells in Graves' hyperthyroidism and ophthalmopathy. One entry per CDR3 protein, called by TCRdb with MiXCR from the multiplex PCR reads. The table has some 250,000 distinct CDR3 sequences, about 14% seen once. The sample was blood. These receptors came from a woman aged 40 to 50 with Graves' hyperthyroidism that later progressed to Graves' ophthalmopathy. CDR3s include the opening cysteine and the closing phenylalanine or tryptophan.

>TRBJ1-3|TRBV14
CASSQVSSARLSSGNTIYF
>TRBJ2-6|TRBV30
CAWSSEANVLTF
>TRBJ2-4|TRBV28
CASSLWETTGVHDQYF
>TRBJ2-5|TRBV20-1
CSAREFYHQETQYF
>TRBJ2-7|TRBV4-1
CASSPGPGQGSGEQYF
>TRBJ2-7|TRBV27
CASSPGDRLHEQYF
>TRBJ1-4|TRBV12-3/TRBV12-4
CASRPPRAIATNEKLFF
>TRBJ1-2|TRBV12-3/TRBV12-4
CASSQAEGADGYTF
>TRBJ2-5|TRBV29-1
CNVGEGFAETQYF
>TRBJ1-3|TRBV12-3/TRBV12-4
CASSLGQGRVGRGSGNTIYF
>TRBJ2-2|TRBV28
CASRRTENTGELFF
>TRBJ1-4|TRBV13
CASSLGQGRNEKLFF
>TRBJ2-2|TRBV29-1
CSGLGLAGELFF
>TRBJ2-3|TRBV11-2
CASSTRGGQDTDTQYF
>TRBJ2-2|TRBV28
CASSFWANGRSGELFF
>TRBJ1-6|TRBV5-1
CASSLGRQGANNSPLHF
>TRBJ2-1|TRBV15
CATSVEGDEQFF
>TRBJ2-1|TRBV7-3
CASSSAKGKLGEQFF
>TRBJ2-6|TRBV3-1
CASSLSGFSGANVLTF
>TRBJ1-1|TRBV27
CASSSRVLLNTEAFF
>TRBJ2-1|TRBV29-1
CSVGPSGRAYNEQFF
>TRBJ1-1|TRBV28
CASSLSAGHRSGAFF
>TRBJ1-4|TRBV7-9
CASSADRGLYYEKLFF
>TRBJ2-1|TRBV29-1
CSVGVGEQFF
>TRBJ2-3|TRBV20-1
CSALGTPSTDTQYF
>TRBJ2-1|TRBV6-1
CASSDLLAGVFEQFF
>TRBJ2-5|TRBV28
CASSFTGWSAETQYF